This TCR beta chain was profiled in a study of cytomegalovirus exposure and HLA in healthy donors. Study observations and caveats: From TCR beta sequences, most subjects' HLA-A and HLA-B alleles were reportedly predicted accurately. Most observed TCR sequences were rare, whereas some public TCRs were detected in many donors. Most CMV-associated TCR beta chains appeared HLA-restricted in a later analysis. Near-uniform donor sequencing depth was presumed by presence/absence analyses.

PCR employed 60 Vbeta and 13 Jbeta primers. Sequencing was performed with immunoSEQ multiplex PCR; in TCRdb, only in-frame clones are kept and a portion is missing. The table includes 120,000 to 150,000 clones, around 59% detected once. As concerns this clone: Its matching antigen is unknown.

The CDR3 totals 15 residues. With 5 bases removed from V and 0 bases from J, the gap between germline ends came to 10 bases. In germline, CDR1 is MDHEN, CDR2 SYDVKM. The clonotype was recovered from a male donor in good health and CMV-seronegative. This chain uses TRBV28 with TRBJ1-4; D gene uncertain. The sample was PBMCs. The chain's CDR3 is CASSPRQPTNEKLFF. DNA for the CDR3: TGTGCCAGCAGTCCCCGACAACCAACTAATGAAAAACTGTTTTTT.